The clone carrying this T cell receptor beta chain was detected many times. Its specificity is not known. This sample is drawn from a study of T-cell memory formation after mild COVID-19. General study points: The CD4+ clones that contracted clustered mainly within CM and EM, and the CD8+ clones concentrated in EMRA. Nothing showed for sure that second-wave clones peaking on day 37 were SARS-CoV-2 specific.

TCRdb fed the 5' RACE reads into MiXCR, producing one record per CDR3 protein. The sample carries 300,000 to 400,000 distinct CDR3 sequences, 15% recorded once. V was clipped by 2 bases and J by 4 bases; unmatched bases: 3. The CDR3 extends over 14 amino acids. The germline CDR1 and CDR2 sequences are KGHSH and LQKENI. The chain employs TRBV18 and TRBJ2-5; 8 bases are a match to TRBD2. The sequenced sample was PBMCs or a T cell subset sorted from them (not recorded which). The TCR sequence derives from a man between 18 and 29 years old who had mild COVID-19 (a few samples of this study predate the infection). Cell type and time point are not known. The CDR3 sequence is CASSPGSGRETQYF. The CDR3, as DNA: TGTGCCAGCTCACCAGGAAGCGGGAGAGAGACCCAGTACTTC.